The rows below give T cell receptor beta chains drawn from one sample of a study of cytomegalovirus exposure and HLA in healthy donors. Only in-frame clones appear in the TCRdb table, and some are missing; sequencing was by immunoSEQ multiplex PCR. Here the sample spans roughly 160,000 clones, 71% being singletons. Sequenced: PBMCs. Every receptor here comes from a girl under 18 in good health and CMV-seronegative. CDR3s include the opening cysteine and the closing phenylalanine or tryptophan. D genes are given only for firm matches. Clone size is not always given. Where it is, it says once, few, many or a class for expanded clones.

TGTGCCAGCAGTTACTCGAACACATTGAACACTGAAGCTTTCTTT CASSYSNTLNTEAFF TRBJ1-1 . TRBV6-5 .
TGTGCCAGCAGCGTAGGGGTGGAAGCGGCTGAAGCTTTCTTT CASSVGVEAAEAFF TRBJ1-1 few TRBV9 .
TGCGCCAGCAGCTTGGGTCCGGCTCGGGGGACTGAAGCTTTCTTT CASSLGPARGTEAFF TRBJ1-1 . TRBV5-1 .
TGCAGCGTTGGGGGACAGGGGGCGACCAGGTACGGGCAGTACTTC CSVGGQGATRYGQYF TRBJ2-7 . TRBV29-1 TRBD1
TGTGCCAGCAGCTTATGGACAGGGGCGAACACCGGGGAGCTGTTTTTT CASSLWTGANTGELFF TRBJ2-2 . TRBV5-8 TRBD1
TGTGCCAGCAGTACTAGCGGGGGGGGCACGCAGTATTTT CASSTSGGGTQYF TRBJ2-3 once TRBV6-6 TRBD2
TGTGCCAGCAGCCAAGATCCAGGGACAGGGTGGGATGGCTACACCTTC CASSQDPGTGWDGYTF TRBJ1-2 few TRBV4-2 TRBD1
TGTGCCAGCAGCATTACAGGAAACACTGAAGCTTTCTTT CASSITGNTEAFF TRBJ1-1 . TRBV6-5 .
TGTGCCAGCAGTGAACTGGACAGGAGCTATCAGCCCCAGCATTTT CASSELDRSYQPQHF TRBJ1-5 . TRBV6-1 TRBD1
TGTGCCAGCAGTGAAGAAGCGGGGGAGCCCGGGGAGCTGTTTTTT CASSEEAGEPGELFF TRBJ2-2 . TRBV2 TRBD2
TGTGCCAGCACCCCACGGGCAGGGAACTATGGCTACACCTTC CASTPRAGNYGYTF TRBJ1-2 . TRBV6-1 .
TGTGCCAGCAGTGCCTACACAGATACGCAGTATTTT CASSAYTDTQYF TRBJ2-3 few TRBV2 .
TGTGCCAGCAGCTTAGAACAGGGGCTAACTGAAGCTTTCTTT CASSLEQGLTEAFF TRBJ1-1 . TRBV7-9 TRBD1
TGTGCCAGCAGCGGAAACTTGGACAGGGGATACGAGCAGTACTTC CASSGNLDRGYEQYF TRBJ2-7 . TRBV5-5 TRBD1
TGTGCCAGCACACGGACAGGTAGCGATTCCTACGAGCAGTACTTC CASTRTGSDSYEQYF TRBJ2-7 few TRBV6-1 TRBD1
TGTGCCAGCAGCACACCGGGACAGGGGGACCCCTATAATTCACCCCTCCACTTT CASSTPGQGDPYNSPLHF TRBJ1-6 . TRBV7-8 TRBD1
TGTGCCAGCAGTGAGGCGGCGACGGGGGCCGGGGAGCTGTTTTTT CASSEAATGAGELFF TRBJ2-2 . TRBV2 .
TGTGCCAGCAGCCCGAAGTTGGGACAGGGAGTATACGAGCAGTACTTC CASSPKLGQGVYEQYF TRBJ2-7 . TRBV7-4 TRBD1
TGTGCCTGGAGTAACGGCTACGAGCAGTACTTC CAWSNGYEQYF TRBJ2-7 . TRBV30 .
TGCGCCAGCAGCCAAGAACCGGGACAGACAAAAGGGGATGACTACGAGCAGTACTTC CASSQEPGQTKGDDYEQYF TRBJ2-7 . TRBV4-1 TRBD1
TGCAGCGTTGAAATCGGGGGGGCCTCCTACGAGCAGTACTTC CSVEIGGASYEQYF TRBJ2-7 . TRBV29-1 TRBD2
TGTGCCAGTAGTTTGCGTGGCGGTGGGCCCCAGCATTTT CASSLRGGGPQHF TRBJ1-5 . TRBV19 .
TGTGCCAGCAGCCGGGAAGGTAATTCACCCCTCCACTTT CASSREGNSPLHF TRBJ1-6 . TRBV5-6 .
TGTGCCAGCAGCTTAGCAGGCAGGGGCGAGGGCAATCAGCCCCAGCATTTT CASSLAGRGEGNQPQHF TRBJ1-5 . TRBV7-9 .
TGTGCCAGCGGACAGGGTTCCTATGGCTACACCTTC CASGQGSYGYTF TRBJ1-2 . TRBV28 TRBD1
TGTGCCAGCAGCTTCCCGGATCGACAGGGGACAACTAATGAAAAACTGTTTTTT CASSFPDRQGTTNEKLFF TRBJ1-4 . TRBV5-8 TRBD1
TGTGCCAGCAGCTGGGGACAGGGGGCTGACGAGCAGTACTTC CASSWGQGADEQYF TRBJ2-7 . TRBV5-4 TRBD1
TGTGCCAGCAGTCTGTCAGGGGATCCGGGAAACACCATATATTTT CASSLSGDPGNTIYF TRBJ1-3 . TRBV6-5 .
TGTGCCTGGAGTGTTTCTAGCGGGGAAGAGACCCAGTACTTC CAWSVSSGEETQYF TRBJ2-5 . TRBV30 TRBD2
TGTGCCAGCTCACCAAGTGAGGACAGCTCCTACGAGCAGTACTTC CASSPSEDSSYEQYF TRBJ2-7 . TRBV18 .
TGTGCCAGCAGTGAAGGTAGCGGGAGGGGGGGAGAGACCCAGTACTTC CASSEGSGRGGETQYF TRBJ2-5 once TRBV6-1 TRBD2
TGCGCCAGCAGCTTGTGGCGGGACACAGATACGCAGTATTTT CASSLWRDTDTQYF TRBJ2-3 . TRBV5-1 .
TGTGCCAGCAGTGAAGCCCAGGGTTCCCAAGAGACCCAGTACTTC CASSEAQGSQETQYF TRBJ2-5 . TRBV6-1 .
TGTGCCAGCAGGCATACCGGACAGGAGGTTGACACCATATATTTT CASRHTGQEVDTIYF TRBJ1-3 . TRBV6-6 TRBD1
TGCAGTGCTAGCCGAGGTGGCTACACCTTC CSASRGGYTF TRBJ1-2 . TRBV20-1 .
TGTGCCAGCAGTGAATTGGGGGGGCGCGACACTGAAGCTTTCTTT CASSELGGRDTEAFF TRBJ1-1 . TRBV25-1 .
TGCAGCGTGGCAGCCGACAGGAGCAATCAGCCCCAGCATTTT CSVAADRSNQPQHF TRBJ1-5 once TRBV29-1 .
TGTGCCAGCAAATCGGGACAGCGGGAGACCCAGTACTTC CASKSGQRETQYF TRBJ2-5 . TRBV11-2 TRBD1
TGTGCCAGCAGCTTGGACGGCGGACAGAGCTCCTACGAGCAGTACTTC CASSLDGGQSSYEQYF TRBJ2-7 . TRBV5-4 .
TGCGCCAGCAGCTTCCGCCTTACAGGAGAGTCCTACGAGCAGTACTTC CASSFRLTGESYEQYF TRBJ2-7 . TRBV5-1 .
TGTGCCTGTGATGATGACCCGGGGGTGACCGGGGAGCTGTTTTTT CACDDDPGVTGELFF TRBJ2-2 . TRBV30 .
TGTGCCAGCAGCGAGGGCTGGGAGGGCACCGGGGAGCTGTTTTTT CASSEGWEGTGELFF TRBJ2-2 . TRBV6-1 TRBD2
TGTGCCAGCACTGCGGGGGGCATTCAGTACTTC CASTAGGIQYF TRBJ2-4 . TRBV2 TRBD2